These 14 T cell receptor beta chains originate from one sample sequenced in a study of control samples from healthy donors and cancer patients. Libraries were prepared by immunoSEQ multiplex PCR; TCRdb keeps only in-frame clonotypes and omits some of them. Counted here are 100,000 to 150,000 clones, 80% to 95% occurring once; the ten biggest clones make up under 3%. Sequenced: blood. The receptors here all came from a man aged 40-49 years in good health.

The CDR3, as DNA: TGTGCCAGCAGCCAAGATTTTCTTACAGCGAGCACAGATACGCAGTATTTT. Protein product: CASSQDFLTASTDTQYF. J is TRBJ2-3 and V is TRBV3-1 (or the pseudogene TRBV3-2); no firm D call. V lost 0 bases, J lost 0 bases, and 13 bases lay in between. The germline V gene has CDR1 LGHDT and CDR2 YNNKEL (reference sequence). This CDR3 spans 17 amino acids.

This clone appeared a single time. The gene calls are TRBV9 and TRBJ1-3; D not certain. CDR1 is SGDLS and CDR2 is YYNGEE in the germline V gene. Trimming took off 3 bases at V and 0 bases at J, with 16 bases between the two ends. The CDR3 has 17 amino acids. For the CDR3, the DNA is TGTGCCAGCAGCGAAACGACGGATGGCAGCTCTGGAAACACCATATATTTT. It encodes CASSETTDGSSGNTIYF.

V usage is TRBV5-4 and J usage is TRBJ2-7, with no clear D. The V gene lost 1 base and the J gene lost 5 bases, with 13 bases spanning the gap. The germline V gene encodes CDR1 SGHNT and CDR2 YYREEE (reference sequence). The CDR3 extends over 14 amino acids. The CDR3 DNA reads TGTGCCAGCAGCTTGTTTTACAGCGCGGACGAGCAGTACTTC. Translated: CASSLFYSADEQYF.

V usage is TRBV29-1 and J usage is TRBJ2-5; D is unresolved. This CDR3 comprises 13 residues. The germline gives CDR1 SQVTM, CDR2 ANQGSEA. Trimming shortened V by 4 bases and J by 7 bases, and 16 bases separated the two germline ends. In nucleotides, the CDR3 is TGCAGCGTTGTAAACGAGGACCATGGGACCCAGTACTTC. Amino acid sequence: CSVVNEDHGTQYF.

The V call is TRBV5-4, the J call TRBJ2-7, with 7 bases lining up with TRBD2. Trimming removed 2 bases from V and 3 bases from J; junction bases left unmatched: 8. CDR3 length equals 15 residues. In germline, CDR1 is SGHNT, CDR2 YYREEE (reference sequence). CDR3 residues: CASSFAGTTIYEQYF. The CDR3 DNA sequence: TGTGCCAGCAGCTTCGCCGGGACTACTATCTACGAGCAGTACTTC.

The V call is TRBV6-4, the J call TRBJ1-1, with 8 bases that match TRBD1. This CDR3 has 13 amino acids. Germline V gene sequence: CDR1 MRHNA, CDR2 SNTAGT. The junction had 2 bases not matched to a gene; V was cut back by 5 bases and J by 3 bases. In nucleotides, the CDR3 is TGTGCCAGCAGTCAGACAGGGGACACTGAAGCTTTCTTT. This codes for CASSQTGDTEAFF.

This clone was detected only a few times. CDR3: CASSEEGRYQPQHF. Here the CDR3 DNA reads TGTGCCAGCAGTGAAGAGGGCCGGTATCAGCCCCAGCATTTT. The chain is built from TRBV6-1 and TRBJ1-5; the D is unclear. Trimming took off 1 base at V and 5 bases at J, with 9 bases between the two ends. The CDR3 has 14 amino acids. Germline loops: CDR1 MNHNS, CDR2 SASEGT.

The chain couples TRBV10-3 to TRBJ2-7; 14 nucleotides match TRBD2. There are 15 residues in the CDR3. After removal of 0 bases from V and 7 bases from J, the junction contained 2 bases not matched to a gene. Germline-derived CDR1 and CDR2 are ENHRY and SYGVKD. CDR3 region: CAISESGLAGEEQYF. CDR3 in DNA: TGTGCCATCAGTGAGTCGGGACTAGCGGGGGAAGAGCAGTACTTC.

This clone was seen only once. The chain combines TRBV5-1 with TRBJ1-2; the match to TRBD1 covers 9 bases. The germline V gene has CDR1 SGHRS and CDR2 YFSETQ. This CDR3 is built from 18 residues. V lost 0 bases and J lost 3; bases outside the gene matches: 12. In DNA, the CDR3 is TGCGCCAGCAGCTTGGGGCGGACAGGACAGGGGTCGGACTATGGCTACACCTTC. Translated: CASSLGRTGQGSDYGYTF.

This rearrangement joins TRBV7-8 to TRBJ1-3; unclear D gene. This CDR3 comprises 13 residues. Germline values: CDR1 SGHVS, CDR2 FQNEAQ. V lost 2 bases to trimming and J lost 4 bases, with 6 bases between them. CDR3 DNA sequence: TGTGCCAGCAGCTTATCGGGCGGAAACACCATATATTTT. Amino acid sequence: CASSLSGGNTIYF. The full variable domain, its missing parts supplied by reference TRBV7-8 and TRBJ1-3, is GAGVSQSPRYKVAKRGQDVALRCDPISGHVSLFWYQQALGQGPEFLTYFQNEAQLDKSGLPSDRFFAERPEGSVSTLKIQRTQQEDSAVYLCASSLSGGNTIYFGEGSWLTVV.

The chain's CDR3 is CASSVGQGKNHEAFF. DNA of the CDR3: TGCGCCAGCAGCGTTGGACAGGGGAAAAACCATGAAGCTTTCTTT. V is TRBV5-1 and J is TRBJ1-1, with 9 bases identical to TRBD1. The germline gives CDR1 SGHRS, CDR2 YFSETQ. Germline trimming cut 4 bases from V and 7 bases from J; bases unmatched to any gene: 11. This CDR3 spans 15 amino acids.

V and J are TRBV3-1 (or the pseudogene TRBV3-2) and TRBJ2-1, with 9 bases aligning to TRBD2. The ends lost 4 bases at V and 5 bases at J; junction bases unmatched: 6. Germline V gene data show CDR1 as LGHDT and CDR2 as YNNKEL (reference sequence). The CDR3 covers 15 residues. The chain's CDR3 is CASSRGGGMNNEQFF. As DNA, the CDR3 is TGTGCCAGCAGCCGCGGGGGGGGCATGAACAATGAGCAGTTCTTC.

The chain combines TRBV11-2 with TRBJ2-3; D is unclear. This CDR3 spans 14 amino acids. Trimming shortened V by 1 base and J by 1 base, and 6 bases separated the two germline ends. Germline lookup yields CDR1 SGHAT and CDR2 FQNNGV. CDR3 DNA: TGTGCCAGCAGCTTAGTTGTCCGCACAGATACGCAGTATTTT. This sequence encodes CASSLVVRTDTQYF.

The J gene is TRBJ2-7, the V gene TRBV10-2, with D perhaps matching TRBD1 or TRBD2 (6 bases each). This CDR3 contains 13 residues. V was trimmed by 6 bases and J by 7 bases, leaving 16 bases between them. Germline loops: CDR1 WSHSY, CDR2 SAAADI. The chain's CDR3 is CASSGGGMREQYF. The CDR3 DNA is TGCGCCAGCAGCGGAGGGGGGATGAGGGAGCAGTACTTC.